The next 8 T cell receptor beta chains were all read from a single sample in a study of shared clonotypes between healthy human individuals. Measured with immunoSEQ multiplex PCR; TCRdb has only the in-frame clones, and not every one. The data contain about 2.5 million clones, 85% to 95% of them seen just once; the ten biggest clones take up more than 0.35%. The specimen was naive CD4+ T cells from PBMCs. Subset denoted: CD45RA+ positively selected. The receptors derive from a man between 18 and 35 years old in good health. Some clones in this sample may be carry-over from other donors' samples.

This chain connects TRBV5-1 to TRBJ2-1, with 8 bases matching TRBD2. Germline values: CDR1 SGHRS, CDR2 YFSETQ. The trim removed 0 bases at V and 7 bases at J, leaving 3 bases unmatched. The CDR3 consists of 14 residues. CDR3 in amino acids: CASSLEGLVNEQFF. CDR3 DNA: TGCGCCAGCAGCTTGGAGGGACTAGTAAATGAGCAGTTCTTC.

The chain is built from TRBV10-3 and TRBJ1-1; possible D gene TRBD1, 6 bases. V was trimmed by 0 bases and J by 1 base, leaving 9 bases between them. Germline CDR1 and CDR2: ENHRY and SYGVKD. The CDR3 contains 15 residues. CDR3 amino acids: CAISESGQRNTEAFF. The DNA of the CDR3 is TGTGCCATCAGTGAGTCCGGACAGCGGAACACTGAAGCTTTCTTT.

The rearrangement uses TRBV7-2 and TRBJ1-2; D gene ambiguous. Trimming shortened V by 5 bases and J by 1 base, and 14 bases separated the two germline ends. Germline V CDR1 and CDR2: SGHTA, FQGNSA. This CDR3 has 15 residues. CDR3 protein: CASSNSGLGNYGYTF. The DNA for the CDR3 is TGTGCCAGCAGCAACAGTGGATTGGGTAACTATGGCTACACCTTC.

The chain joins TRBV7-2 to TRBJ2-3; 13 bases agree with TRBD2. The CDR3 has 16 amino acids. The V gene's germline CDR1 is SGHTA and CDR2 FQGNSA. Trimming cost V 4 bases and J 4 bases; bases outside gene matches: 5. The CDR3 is CASSSGLAGVSDTQYF. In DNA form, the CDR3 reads TGTGCCAGCAGCTCCGGACTAGCGGGAGTCTCAGATACGCAGTATTTT. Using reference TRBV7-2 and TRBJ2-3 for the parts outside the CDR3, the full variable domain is GAGVSQSPSNKVTEKGKDVELRCDPISGHTALYWYRQSLGQGLEFLIYFQGNSAPDKSGLPSDRFSAERTGGSVSTLTIQRTQQEDSAVYLCASSSGLAGVSDTQYFGPGTRLTVL.

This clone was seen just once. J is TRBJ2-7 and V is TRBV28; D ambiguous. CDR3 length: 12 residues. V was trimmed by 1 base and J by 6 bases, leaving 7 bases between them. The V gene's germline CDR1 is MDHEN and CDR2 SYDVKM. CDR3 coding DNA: TGTGCCAGCAGTTTATTGAAGGTCGAGCAGTACTTC. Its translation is CASSLLKVEQYF.

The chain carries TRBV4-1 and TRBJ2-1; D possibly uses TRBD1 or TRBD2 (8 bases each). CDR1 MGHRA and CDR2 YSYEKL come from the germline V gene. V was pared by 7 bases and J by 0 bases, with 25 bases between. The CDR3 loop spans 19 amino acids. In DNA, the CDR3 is TGCGCCAGCAACCGGGGGGGTAAGACAGGGGACAGCTCCTACAATGAGCAGTTCTTC. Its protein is CASNRGGKTGDSSYNEQFF.

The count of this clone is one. Here the CDR3 reads CASGLVLSPLGTNNEQFF. The CDR3 coding sequence is TGTGCTAGTGGTTTGGTATTATCCCCCCTCGGAACAAACAATGAGCAGTTCTTC. This chain connects TRBV12-5 to TRBJ2-1, with D hard to call. The V gene lost 0 bases and the J gene lost 5 bases, with 20 bases spanning the gap. CDR1 is LGHNT, CDR2 FRNRAP, per germline. The CDR3 consists of 18 residues.

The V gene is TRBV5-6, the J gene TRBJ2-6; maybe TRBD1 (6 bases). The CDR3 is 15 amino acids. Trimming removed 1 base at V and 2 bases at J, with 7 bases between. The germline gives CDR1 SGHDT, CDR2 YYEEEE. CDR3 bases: TGTGCCAGCAGCTTGAGGGGGACTGGGGCCAACGTCCTGACTTTC. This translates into CASSLRGTGANVLTF.